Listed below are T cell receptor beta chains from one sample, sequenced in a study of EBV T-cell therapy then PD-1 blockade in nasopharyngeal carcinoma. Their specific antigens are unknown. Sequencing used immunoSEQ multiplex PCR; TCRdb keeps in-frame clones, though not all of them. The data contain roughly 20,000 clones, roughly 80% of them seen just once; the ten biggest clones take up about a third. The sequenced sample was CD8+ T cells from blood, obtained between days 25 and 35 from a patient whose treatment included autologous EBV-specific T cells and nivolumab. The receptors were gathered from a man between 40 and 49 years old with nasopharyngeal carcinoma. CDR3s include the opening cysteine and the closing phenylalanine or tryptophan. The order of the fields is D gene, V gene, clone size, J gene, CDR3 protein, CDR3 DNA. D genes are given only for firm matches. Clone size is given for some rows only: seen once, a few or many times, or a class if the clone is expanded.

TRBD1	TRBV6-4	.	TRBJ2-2	CASSDGTDTGELFF	TGTGCCAGCAGTGACGGGACAGACACCGGGGAGCTGTTTTTT
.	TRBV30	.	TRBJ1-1	CALDTLVAEAFF	TGTGCCCTGGACACCCTCGTGGCTGAAGCTTTCTTT
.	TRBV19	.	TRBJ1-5	CASSAHSGQPQHF	TGTGCCAGTAGTGCTCACAGCGGCCAGCCCCAGCATTTT
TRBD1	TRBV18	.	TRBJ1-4	CASSPLPGQGNEKLFF	TGTGCCAGCTCACCTCTTCCGGGACAGGGTAACGAAAAACTGTTTTTT
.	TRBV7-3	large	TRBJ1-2	CASSLIAGTQGYTF	TGTGCCAGCAGCTTAATTGCCGGGACGCAGGGCTACACCTTC
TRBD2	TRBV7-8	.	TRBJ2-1	CASSSAVASGYNEQFF	TGTGCCAGCAGCTCTGCCGTGGCTAGCGGATACAATGAGCAGTTCTTC
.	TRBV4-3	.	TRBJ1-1	CASSQEHADRNTEAFF	TGCGCCAGCAGCCAAGAACATGCCGACCGGAACACTGAAGCTTTCTTT
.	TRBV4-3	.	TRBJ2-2	CASSQATDLTGELFF	TGCGCCAGCAGCCAAGCGACGGACTTAACCGGGGAGCTGTTTTTT
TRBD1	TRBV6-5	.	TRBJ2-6	CASSSRGSGANVLTF	TGTGCCAGCAGTTCCAGGGGGTCTGGGGCCAACGTCCTGACTTTC
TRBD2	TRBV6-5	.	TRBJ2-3	CASRTAGGDTDTQYF	TGTGCCAGCAGGACCGCGGGGGGGGACACAGATACGCAGTATTTT
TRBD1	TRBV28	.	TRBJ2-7	CASSPRTGTESYEQYF	TGTGCCAGCAGTCCCAGGACAGGGACGGAGTCCTACGAGCAGTACTTC
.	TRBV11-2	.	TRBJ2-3	CASSLVTASTDTQYF	TGTGCCAGCAGCTTAGTCACGGCTAGCACAGATACGCAGTATTTT
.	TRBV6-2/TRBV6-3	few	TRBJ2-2	CASSYSADNTGELFF	TGTGCCAGCAGTTACTCGGCAGACAACACCGGGGAGCTGTTTTTT
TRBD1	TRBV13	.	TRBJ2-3	CASSLGHRGAATDTQYF	TGTGCCAGCAGCTTAGGCCACAGGGGGGCCGCCACAGATACGCAGTATTTT
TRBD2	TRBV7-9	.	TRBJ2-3	CASSLRTSGALGDTQYF	TGTGCCAGCAGCCTCCGGACTAGCGGGGCGTTGGGAGATACGCAGTATTTT
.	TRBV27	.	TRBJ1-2	CASSPGRGVPGYTF	TGTGCCAGCAGTCCAGGTCGCGGGGTGCCTGGCTACACCTTC
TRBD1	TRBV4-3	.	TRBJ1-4	CASSQGDRGWEKLFF	TGCGCCAGCAGCCAAGGCGACAGGGGGTGGGAAAAACTGTTTTTT
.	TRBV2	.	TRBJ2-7	CASSEGGGLSYEQYF	TGTGCCAGCAGTGAAGGTGGGGGGCTCTCCTACGAGCAGTACTTC
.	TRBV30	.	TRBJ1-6	CAWSLWGASPLHF	TGTGCCTGGAGTCTATGGGGAGCTTCACCCCTCCACTTT
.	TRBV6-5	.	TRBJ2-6	CASSYEGGTGANVLTF	TGTGCCAGCAGTTATGAGGGGGGCACTGGGGCCAACGTCCTGACTTTC
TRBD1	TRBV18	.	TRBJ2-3	CASSQDRGRPADTQYF	TGTGCCAGCTCTCAGGACAGGGGGCGCCCCGCAGATACGCAGTATTTT
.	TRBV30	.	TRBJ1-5	CAWSAHSNQPQHF	TGTGCCTGGAGTGCCCACAGCAATCAGCCCCAGCATTTT
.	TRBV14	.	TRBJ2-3	CASSHPRTDTQYF	TGTGCCAGCAGCCACCCCAGGACAGATACGCAGTATTTT
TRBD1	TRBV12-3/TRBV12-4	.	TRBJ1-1	CASSSGQGAFF	TGTGCCAGCAGTTCCGGACAGGGAGCTTTCTTT
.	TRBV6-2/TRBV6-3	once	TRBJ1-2	CASSHKKKPTGRGYGYTF	TGTGCCAGCAGTCACAAGAAAAAACCGACAGGAAGAGGCTATGGCTACACCTTC
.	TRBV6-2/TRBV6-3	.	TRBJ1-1	CASSTSHPNTEAFF	TGTGCCAGCAGCACCAGCCACCCAAACACTGAAGCTTTCTTT
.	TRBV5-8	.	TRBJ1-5	CASSLDGGQPQHF	TGTGCCAGCAGCTTGGACGGGGGACAGCCCCAGCATTTT